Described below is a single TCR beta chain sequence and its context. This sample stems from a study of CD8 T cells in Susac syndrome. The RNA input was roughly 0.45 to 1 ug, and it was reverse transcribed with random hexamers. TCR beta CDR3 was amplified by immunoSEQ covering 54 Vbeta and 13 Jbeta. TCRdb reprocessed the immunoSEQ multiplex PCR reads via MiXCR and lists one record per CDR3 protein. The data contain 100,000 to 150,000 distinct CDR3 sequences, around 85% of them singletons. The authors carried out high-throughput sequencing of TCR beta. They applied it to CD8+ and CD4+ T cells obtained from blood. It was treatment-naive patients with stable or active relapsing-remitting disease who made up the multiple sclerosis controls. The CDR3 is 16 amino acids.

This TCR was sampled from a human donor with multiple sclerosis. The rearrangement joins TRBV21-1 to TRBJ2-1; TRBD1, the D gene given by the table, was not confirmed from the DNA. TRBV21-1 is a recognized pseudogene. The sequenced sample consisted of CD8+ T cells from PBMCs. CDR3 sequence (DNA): TGTGCCAGCAGCCTCAAATGGCAGGGGGGCTCCAATGAGCAGTTCTTC. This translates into CASSLKWQGGSNEQFF.